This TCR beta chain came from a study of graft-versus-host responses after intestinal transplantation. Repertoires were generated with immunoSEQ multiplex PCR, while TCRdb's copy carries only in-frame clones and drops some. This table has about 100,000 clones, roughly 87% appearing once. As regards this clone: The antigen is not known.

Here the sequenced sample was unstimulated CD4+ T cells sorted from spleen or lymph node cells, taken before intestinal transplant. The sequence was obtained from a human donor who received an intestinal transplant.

This CDR3 reads CASSYTRDSNEKLFF. CDR3 nucleotide sequence: TGTGCCAGCAGCTACACCCGGGACAGTAATGAAAAACTGTTTTTT. The J gene is TRBJ1-4, the V gene TRBV11-2; 7 nucleotides align to TRBD1. V was clipped by 4 bases and J by 4 bases; unmatched bases: 6. The length of the CDR3 is 15 residues. Germline assignment: CDR1 SGHAT and CDR2 FQNNGV.